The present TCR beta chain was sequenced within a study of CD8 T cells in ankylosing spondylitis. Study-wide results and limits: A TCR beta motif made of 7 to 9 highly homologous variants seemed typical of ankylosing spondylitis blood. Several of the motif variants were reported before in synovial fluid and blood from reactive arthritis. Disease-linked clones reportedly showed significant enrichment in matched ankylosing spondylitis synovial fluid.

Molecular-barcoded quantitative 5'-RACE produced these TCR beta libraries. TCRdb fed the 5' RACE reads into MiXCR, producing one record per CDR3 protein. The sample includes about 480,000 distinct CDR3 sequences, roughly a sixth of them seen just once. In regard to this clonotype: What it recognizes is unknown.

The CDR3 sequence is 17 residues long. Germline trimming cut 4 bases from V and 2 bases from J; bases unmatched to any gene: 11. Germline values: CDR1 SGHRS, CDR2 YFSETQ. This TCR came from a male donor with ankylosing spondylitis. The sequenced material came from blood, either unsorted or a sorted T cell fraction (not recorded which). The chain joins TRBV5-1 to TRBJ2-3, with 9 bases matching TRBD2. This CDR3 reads CASSLRLAGVFTDTQYF. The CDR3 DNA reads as TGCGCCAGCAGCCTTCGTTTAGCGGGAGTTTTCACAGATACGCAGTATTTT.